This T cell receptor (beta chain) is from a study of blood T cell repertoires in COVID-19 (dated by TCRdb to the early 2020s). A note on the overall study: Samples covering the acute and convalescent phases of COVID-19 were provided by collaborators in the United States, Italy and Spain. Samples came from the ongoing ImmuneRACE study (first 160 participants) plus 1,254 subjects from 6 global collaborators. The material from the prospective study consisted of cDNA or gDNA derived from T cells, B-cell-depleted T cells, or PBMCs. Where available, HLA class I and class II types were obtained from metadata supplied by the sample provider rather than from assay-based typing. The repertoires were made available in a free public database intended to serve as a resource for research on the immune response to SARS-CoV-2. A de-identified subject ID, COVID-19 status, age in years and sex were almost always included in the sample metadata. The dataset comprised deeply sampled blood TCRbeta repertoires from subjects exposed to, actively infected with, or recovered from COVID-19.

The study at large found these results: How much clinical and demographic metadata was included differed by source and by participant, and the metadata was provided uncurated.

The immunoSEQ Assay, a bias-controlled multiplex PCR, was used to amplify TCRbeta CDR3 regions from genomic DNA. The paper's data handling went like this. Nucleated cell counts per sample were estimated from amplification of reference gene primers within the assay. To quantify the absolute abundance of each unique TCRbeta CDR3 rearrangement, sequence reads were collapsed and filtered. For each sample, productive Simpson clonality was calculated as the square root of Simpson's diversity index over productive rearrangements. This is the immuneACCESS table as TCRdb keeps it, with only in-frame sequences that have V and J called. A part of the clones is gone; compared with another copy, unresolved V genes explain less than half, and the rest is unexplained. The V and J calls and clone size are taken from that table; D and trimming were inferred from the DNA. This sample holds roughly 70,000 clones; 89% were observed only once. 4.9% of the sample comes from the top ten.

Regarding this clone: There is no known antigen for this receptor. It has no much larger one-base neighbor in the sample; base qualities were not kept.

There are 12 amino acids in the CDR3, from cysteine to phenylalanine inclusive. Only CDR3 DNA remains: 36 bases, in frame from the first base. CDR1 and CDR2 are drawn from the germline V gene (reference sequence): LGHDT, YNNKEL. Deletion took 6 bases off V and 12 bases off J, with a span of 12 bases between the germline ends. The collaborating institutions used their own protocols to collect whole blood in K2EDTA tubes. For TCRbeta analysis, collaborators shipped samples in one of three forms: frozen whole blood, isolated PBMCs, or DNA extracted from either of those sample types. Input material: peripheral blood. The sequence was obtained from a woman aged 45 to 65 with active COVID-19. The chain couples TRBV3-1 (or the pseudogene TRBV3-2) to TRBJ1-6; the D gene is not confidently resolved. The CDR3 reads CASSDPRQPLHF. In nucleotide form, the sequence is TGTGCCAGCAGTGACCCCAGGCAACCCCTCCACTTT.